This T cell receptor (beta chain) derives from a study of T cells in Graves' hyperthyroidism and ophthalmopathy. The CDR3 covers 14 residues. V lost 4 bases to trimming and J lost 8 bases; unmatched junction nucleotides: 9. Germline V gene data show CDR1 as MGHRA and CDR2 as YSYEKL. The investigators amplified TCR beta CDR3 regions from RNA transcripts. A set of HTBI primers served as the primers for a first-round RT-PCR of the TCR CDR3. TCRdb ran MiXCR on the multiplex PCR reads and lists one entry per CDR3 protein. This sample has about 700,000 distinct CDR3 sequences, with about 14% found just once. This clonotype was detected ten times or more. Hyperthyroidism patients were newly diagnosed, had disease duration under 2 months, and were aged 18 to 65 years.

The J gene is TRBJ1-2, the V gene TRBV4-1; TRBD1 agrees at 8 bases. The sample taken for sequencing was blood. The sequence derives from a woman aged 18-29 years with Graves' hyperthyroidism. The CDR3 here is CASSPTGQGRGYTF. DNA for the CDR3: TGCGCCAGCAGCCCCACAGGACAGGGAAGAGGCTACACCTTC.